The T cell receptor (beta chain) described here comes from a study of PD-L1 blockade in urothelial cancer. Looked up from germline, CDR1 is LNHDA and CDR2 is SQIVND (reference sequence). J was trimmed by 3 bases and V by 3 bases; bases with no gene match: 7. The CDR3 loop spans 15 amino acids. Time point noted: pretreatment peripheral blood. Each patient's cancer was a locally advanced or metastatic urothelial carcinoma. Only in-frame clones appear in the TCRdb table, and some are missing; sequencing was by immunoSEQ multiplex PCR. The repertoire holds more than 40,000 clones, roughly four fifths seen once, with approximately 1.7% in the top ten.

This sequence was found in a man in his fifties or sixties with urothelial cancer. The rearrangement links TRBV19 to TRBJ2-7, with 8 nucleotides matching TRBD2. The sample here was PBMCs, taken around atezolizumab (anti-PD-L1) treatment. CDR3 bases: TGTGCCAGTAGTATCGCTAGCGGGTTTGGCTACGAGCAGTACTTC. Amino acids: CASSIASGFGYEQYF.